This T cell receptor (beta chain) derives from a study of T cell responses to AZD1222 COVID-19 vaccine (dated by TCRdb to the early 2020s). For the wider study: TCR sequencing covered 233 trial participants: 200 to 220 given two doses of AZD1222 and approximately 26 given two doses of MenACWY control vaccine. Trial participants were enrolled by age into subgroups of 18-55, 56-69 and 70-plus years, and around 140, 26 and 57 TCR-sequenced participants, respectively, were included in these subgroups.

Overall study results and their limits: A significant rise in spike-specific TCR breadth and depth was observed after two AZD1222 doses relative to day 0 and relative to MenACWY recipients. Most participants were white British and females outnumbered males, and the authors suggested that clonal diversity may have been underestimated. Reportedly, close to half of the unique spike-specific TCRs recognized epitopes lying outside the regions that are mutated in the B.1.351 and B.1.1.7 variants. Because no samples from the day 14 peak response were available, repertoires could be characterized only after the peak T cell response. The vaccine-associated CD4 TCRs covered the entire spike protein, and the dominant responses fell in regions 160-218 and 743-854. The 56-69-year group was small, and its depth increase did not reach significance, likely because of low power. Only six AZD1222 recipients were SARS-CoV-2 seropositive at baseline, limiting conclusions about previously exposed vaccinees.

Taken with the paper, the label for time point translates to: about 28 days (+/-7) after the second vaccine dose. AZD1222 recipients given second doses at about 4 weeks or at about 12 weeks were pooled, since spike-specific TCR depth and breadth were not found to differ between the two schedules. Samples from vaccinated people were obtained from the UK trials COV001 and COV002, which included a single-blind randomized controlled phase 2/3 trial of AZD1222 (ChAdOx1 nCoV-19) in healthy adults. For TCRbeta chain sequencing, PBMC samples from trial participants were taken at day 0 and at day 28 after the second dose. Its CDR3 holds 12 amino acids, cysteine through phenylalanine. Left in the record is the CDR3 DNA by itself, 36 bases read in frame from the first base. V is cut by 1 base and J by 5 bases, and the space between the germline ends is 5 bases. Reading the germline V gene (reference sequence) gives CDR1 SEHNR and CDR2 FQNEAQ.

The CDR3 regions of human TCRbeta chains were analyzed by immunosequencing. On the authors' methods: TCRs in the repertoires were matched against a reference library of SARS-CoV-2-specific TCRs that had been generated with the MIRA antigen-specificity platform. Breadth was defined as the fraction of unique TCRs that were SARS-CoV-2-associated, and depth was defined as the fraction of total T cells that were SARS-CoV-2-associated. Each spike-specific TCR was assigned to its reactive spike region and to a CD4 or CD8 class using the MIRA data. Log10-transformed breadth and depth values were compared by one-way ANOVA with Sidak's multiple comparisons tests. The immuneACCESS repertoire file appears here via TCRdb, limited to in-frame rearrangements. These files lack a portion of the clones; in checked studies, under half of the deficit traces to unresolved V genes, and the cause of the others is not known. For V, J and clone size, that table is used; D and trimming come from the DNA. The sample yields about 110,000 clones; over 85% were counted once. The ten largest account for 2% to 2.5% of the sample.

Concerning this clone: The antigen this receptor binds is unknown. No per-base quality is available; no much larger clone lies one base away.

The sequencing used peripheral blood, collected 28 days after the second AZD1222 dose. The origin of this receptor is an adult who received the AZD1222 COVID-19 vaccine. This chain joins TRBV7-9 to TRBJ1-2; no D gene is confidently identified. The sequenced DNA: TGTGCCAGCAGCTTAGGGGAATATGGCTACACCTTC. Its protein reads: CASSLGEYGYTF.